These T cell receptor beta chains were read from a single sample in a study of blood T cell repertoires in COVID-19. TCRdb keeps only in-frame clones here, not all; method: immunoSEQ multiplex PCR. In the table there are some 250,000 clones, just over 90% of which are singletons. Input material: PBMCs or T cells enriched from blood (not recorded which). Receptor source: a woman aged 40 to 55 with acute COVID-19. Each CDR3 is given with its conserved first and last residue. Fields, in order: J gene, D gene, V gene, clone size, CDR3 protein, CDR3 DNA. A D gene is named only where the DNA matches it firmly. A clone size is listed for some rows: how often the clone was seen (once, few, many), or a class if it is expanded.

>TRBJ1-6|-|TRBV19|-
CASKRVGNSPLHF
TGTGCCTCAAAGAGGGTTGGGAATTCACCCCTCCACTTT
>TRBJ2-2|-|TRBV28|-
CATTTSDRVTGELFF
TGTGCCACCACAACTTCGGACAGAGTAACCGGGGAGCTGTTTTTT
>TRBJ1-2|TRBD1|TRBV27|-
CASRRTGGENYGYTF
TGTGCCAGCAGACGGACAGGGGGCGAGAACTATGGCTACACCTTC
>TRBJ1-5|TRBD1|TRBV28|-
CASSLGQGRDPQHF
TGTGCCAGCAGTTTAGGACAGGGGAGGGACCCCCAGCATTTT
>TRBJ2-3|-|TRBV7-9|few
CASSPRSYDTQYF
TGTGCCAGCAGCCCGAGAAGCTACGATACGCAGTATTTT
>TRBJ2-5|-|TRBV5-1|-
CASSQGMETQYF
TGCGCCAGCAGTCAGGGGATGGAGACCCAGTACTTC
>TRBJ1-2|TRBD1|TRBV6-5|-
CASSRTGNNYGYTF
TGTGCCAGCAGTCGGACAGGGAACAACTATGGCTACACCTTC
>TRBJ2-7|TRBD1|TRBV27|-
CASRTGSREQYF
TGTGCCAGCAGGACAGGGAGTCGCGAGCAGTACTTC
>TRBJ2-5|-|TRBV30|few
CAWSAESGLNDF
TGTGCCTGGAGTGCCGAATCGGGACTTAATGACTTC
>TRBJ1-5|TRBD1|TRBV19|-
CASSSLRGLQPQHF
TGTGCCAGTAGTAGCCTCAGGGGGCTTCAGCCCCAGCATTTT
>TRBJ2-1|TRBD2|TRBV2|few
CASGGEGLAGDNEQFF
TGTGCCAGCGGAGGGGAGGGACTAGCGGGAGACAATGAGCAGTTCTTC
>TRBJ2-5|-|TRBV5-4|-
CASSATSRTGEETQYF
TGTGCCAGCAGTGCAACCTCAAGGACGGGGGAGGAGACCCAGTACTTC